The 26 T cell receptor beta chains reported below all come from one sample, sequenced in a study of cytomegalovirus exposure and HLA in healthy donors. Primers: 60 Vbeta forward and 13 Jbeta reverse. Profiled with immunoSEQ multiplex PCR; TCRdb holds only in-frame clones, not every one. Here the sample spans 150,000 to 200,000 clones, 12% being singletons. Input material: PBMCs. All receptors derive from a man aged 50-60 years in good health and CMV-seropositive.

This clone has a handful of counts. The rearrangement links TRBV6-6 to TRBJ1-1; weak D call: TRBD1 (6 bases). Looked up from germline, CDR1 is MNHNY and CDR2 is SVGAGI (reference sequence). V was shortened by 7 bases and J by 4 bases, with 10 bases between the two germline ends. CDR3 length: 12 amino acids. The CDR3, as DNA: TGTGCCAGCACCGACAGGTCCACTGAAGCTTTCTTT. Its protein is CASTDRSTEAFF.

The CDR3 coding sequence is TGTGCCAGCAGCTACGACATGGGCACTGAAGCTTTCTTT. Its protein is CASSYDMGTEAFF. This sequence joins TRBV7-7 and TRBJ1-1; D unresolved. Looked up from germline, CDR1 is SSHAT and CDR2 is FNYEAQ (reference sequence). Trimming removed 4 bases at V and 4 bases at J, with 10 bases between. The CDR3 sequence is 13 residues long.

Here the CDR3 DNA reads TGTGCCAGCGGTTTAGCGGGCCTCTCCTACGAGCAGTACTTC. Its protein is CASGLAGLSYEQYF. This chain joins TRBV5-4 and TRBJ2-7; 7 nucleotides agree with TRBD2. The CDR3 has 14 residues. The ends lost 7 bases at V and 0 bases at J; junction bases unmatched: 7. CDR1 SGHNT and CDR2 YYREEE come from the germline V gene (reference sequence).

This chain uses TRBV9 with TRBJ2-7, with 7 nucleotides matching TRBD2. The ends lost 2 bases at V and 6 bases at J; junction bases unmatched: 5. This CDR3 contains 13 residues. Germline V gene data show CDR1 as SGDLS and CDR2 as YYNGEE. CDR3 sequence: CASSVGGESEQYF. The CDR3, as DNA: TGTGCCAGCAGCGTGGGGGGGGAGAGCGAGCAGTACTTC.

This clone was counted between two and nine times. The chain employs TRBV28 and TRBJ1-5, with a tentative D call TRBD1 (6 bases). The CDR3 is 15 amino acids. V was trimmed by 3 bases and J by 4 bases, leaving 13 bases between them. CDR1 is MDHEN and CDR2 is SYDVKM in the germline V gene. CDR3 nucleotides: TGTGCCAGCAGTTTGGCAGGGGAGTATAATCAGCCCCAGCATTTT. This encodes CASSLAGEYNQPQHF. The variable domain in full, completed from reference TRBV28 and TRBJ1-5, reads DVKVTQSSRYLVKRTGEKVFLECVQDMDHENMFWYRQDPGLGLRLIYFSYDVKMKEKGDIPEGYSVSREKKERFSLILESASTNQTSMYLCASSLAGEYNQPQHFGDGTRLSIL.

The V call is TRBV9, the J call TRBJ1-3; 9 bases agree with TRBD1. This CDR3 has 20 amino acids. The germline V gene encodes CDR1 SGDLS and CDR2 YYNGEE. V shed 3 bases, J shed 2 bases, and the junction held 18 bases outside the gene matches. CDR3 protein: CASSATSGQGLPSPGNTIYF. For the CDR3, the DNA is TGTGCCAGCAGCGCTACGAGTGGACAGGGGCTTCCTAGTCCTGGAAACACCATATATTTT.

The CDR3 is CASISPGQGGNEQFF. The CDR3 coding sequence is TGTGCCAGCATTTCCCCGGGACAGGGAGGCAATGAGCAGTTCTTC. The J gene is TRBJ2-1, the V gene TRBV28; 9 bases are shared with TRBD1. The CDR3 contains 15 residues. V trimming: 7 bases; J trimming: 6 bases; junction bases outside the gene matches: 10. Germline V lookup: CDR1 MDHEN, CDR2 SYDVKM.

This clone was observed a few times. This chain uses TRBV9 with TRBJ1-6; 9 nucleotides agree with TRBD1. Germline V gene data show CDR1 as SGDLS and CDR2 as YYNGEE. Germline trimming cut 4 bases from V and 5 bases from J; bases unmatched to any gene: 7. The CDR3 covers 16 residues. The chain's CDR3 is CASSPSGTGHNSPLHF. DNA for the CDR3: TGTGCCAGCAGCCCCTCGGGGACAGGGCATAATTCACCCCTCCACTTT.

This clone has just a few counts. This chain joins TRBV6-5 and TRBJ1-5, with a weak D call TRBD1 (5 bases). Per germline, CDR1 MNHEY and CDR2 SVGAGI. The CDR3 is 15 residues long. The germline V and J ends were trimmed by 3 bases and 2 bases, with 11 bases remaining between them. CDR3 sequence reads: CASSYTGMGNQPQHF. In nucleotides, the CDR3 is TGTGCCAGCAGTTATACAGGTATGGGCAATCAGCCCCAGCATTTT.

There are a few counts of this clone. The CDR3 coding sequence is TGTGCCAGAAGCTGGACAGGGGGGTATGGCTACACCTTC. This codes for CARSWTGGYGYTF. V is TRBV7-5 and J is TRBJ1-2; the D call TRBD1 from the table was never checked on the DNA. TRBV7-5 is assigned pseudogene status. The CDR3 is 13 amino acids.

This clone turned up a few times. This sequence joins TRBV6-5 and TRBJ1-1; a possible D gene is TRBD1 (6 bases). The CDR3 consists of 13 residues. Germline CDR1 reads MNHEY; CDR2 reads SVGAGI. Trimming shortened V by 8 bases and J by 4 bases, and 14 bases separated the two germline ends. Written as DNA, the CDR3 is TGTGCCAGCCGGTGGGGGCGCGGCACTGAAGCTTTCTTT. Translated: CASRWGRGTEAFF.

This clone has more than one count but fewer than ten. This chain uses TRBV9 with TRBJ2-3, with 7 bases matching TRBD2. The V gene's germline CDR1 is SGDLS and CDR2 YYNGEE. J was trimmed by 1 base and V by 2 bases; bases with no gene match: 7. The CDR3 is 16 residues long. CDR3 sequence (DNA): TGTGCCAGCAGCGTTCCCCGGGGGGAGGGCACAGATACGCAGTATTTT. Its protein product is CASSVPRGEGTDTQYF.

The chain has TRBV6-5 and TRBJ1-2, with D possibly TRBD1 on 5 matching bases. There are 15 residues in the CDR3. Trimming removed 2 bases at V and 8 bases at J, with 18 bases between. Looked up from germline, CDR1 is MNHEY and CDR2 is SVGAGI. CDR3 protein: CASSYRRERGSGYTF. The CDR3 bases are TGTGCCAGCAGTTACCGTAGGGAAAGGGGTAGCGGCTACACCTTC.

This clone was counted a few times. The chain has TRBV19 and TRBJ1-5; D is perhaps TRBD1 (6 bases). The germline V gene has CDR1 LNHDA and CDR2 SQIVND (reference sequence). CDR3 length: 13 residues. With 11 bases removed from V and 2 bases from J, the gap between germline ends came to 13 bases. The CDR3 DNA follows: TGTGCCGGGGGGGCTTTGCGCAATCAGCCCCAGCATTTT. Translation: CAGGALRNQPQHF.

This chain joins TRBV7-9 and TRBJ2-7, with D possibly matching TRBD2 (5 bases). The CDR3 sequence is 14 residues long. V lost 1 base, J lost 3 bases, and 10 bases lay in between. Germline V gene sequence: CDR1 SEHNR, CDR2 FQNEAQ (reference sequence). The CDR3 loop is CASSLGGLGYEQYV. The CDR3 DNA sequence: TGTGCCAGCAGCTTAGGAGGGCTCGGCTACGAGCAGTACGTC.

The rearrangement joins TRBV29-1 to TRBJ1-1, with a tentative D call TRBD1 (5 bases). The CDR3 loop spans 12 amino acids. V lost 6 bases to trimming and J lost 3 bases, with 11 bases between them. The germline gives CDR1 SQVTM, CDR2 ANQGSEA. The CDR3: CSVSRGDTEAFF. The DNA for the CDR3 is TGCAGCGTCTCGCGGGGGGACACTGAAGCTTTCTTT.

The V and J genes are TRBV6-5 and TRBJ1-2, with 9 nucleotides matching TRBD1. This CDR3 has 14 amino acids. In germline, CDR1 is MNHEY, CDR2 SVGAGI. Trimming at V came to 7 bases and at J to 5 bases, leaving 8 bases not matched to a gene. The CDR3: CASTLDRGGYGYTF. The DNA of the CDR3 is TGTGCCAGCACCCTGGACAGGGGAGGGTATGGCTACACCTTC.

The table lists this clone with a few counts. The chain uses TRBV11-3 and TRBJ1-2; D unresolved. Trimming shortened V by 2 bases and J by 5 bases, and 21 bases separated the two germline ends. The CDR3 runs to 17 residues. Germline V gene lookup returns CDR1 SGHNT and CDR2 YENEEA. The CDR3 loop reads CASSLFLSGTVKYGYTF. The CDR3 bases are TGTGCCAGCAGCTTATTTCTCTCGGGAACGGTAAAATATGGCTACACCTTC.

The chain joins TRBV27 to TRBJ1-1, with TRBD1 as a possible D gene (5 bases). The CDR3 totals 14 residues. The germline gives CDR1 MNHEY, CDR2 SMNVEV (reference sequence). Trimming removed 3 bases from V and 1 base from J, with 9 bases in between. CDR3 nucleotide sequence: TGTGCCAGCAGTTTCCGGACACCGAACACTGAAGCTTTCTTT. Amino acids: CASSFRTPNTEAFF.

This clone was detected a few times. The chain joins TRBV7-9 to TRBJ1-1, with D maybe TRBD1 (5 bases). Germline V gives CDR1 SEHNR, CDR2 FQNEAQ (reference sequence). V lost 5 bases to trimming and J lost 11 bases, with 15 bases between them. There are 12 residues in the CDR3. CDR3 residues: CASSAPTPGAFF. Here the CDR3 DNA reads TGTGCCAGCAGCGCCCCGACACCAGGGGCTTTCTTT.

The J gene is TRBJ2-5, the V gene TRBV28, with D unresolved. CDR1 is MDHEN and CDR2 is SYDVKM in the germline V gene. V was trimmed by 3 bases and J by 0 bases, leaving 8 bases between them. This CDR3 spans 14 amino acids. CDR3 sequence (DNA): TGTGCCAGCAGTTTTTTCGGGTACCAAGAGACCCAGTACTTC. Translation: CASSFFGYQETQYF.

This clone was seen a handful of times. The chain is built from TRBV9 and TRBJ1-2; D unclear. CDR1 is SGDLS and CDR2 is YYNGEE in the germline V gene. V lost 6 bases and J 8 bases, leaving 17 bases between the germline ends. The CDR3 is 13 amino acids. The CDR3 region is CASNPHWNGGYTF. CDR3 bases: TGTGCCAGCAACCCTCATTGGAACGGGGGCTACACCTTC.

This clone has only a few counts. This chain uses TRBV7-2 with TRBJ2-5; tentative D call: TRBD1 (5 bases). CDR1 is SGHTA and CDR2 is FQGNSA in the germline V gene. The length of the CDR3 is 15 residues. The ends were cut back, 3 bases at V and 1 base at J, with 12 bases in the middle. The DNA of the CDR3 is TGTGCCAGCAGCTTGGCGACAGTCCGCCAAGAGACCCAGTACTTC. As protein: CASSLATVRQETQYF.

V is TRBV5-8 and J is TRBJ1-6, with a weak D call TRBD1 (5 bases). V was trimmed by 1 base and J by 7 bases, leaving 12 bases between them. CDR3 length: 15 residues. Germline V gene lookup returns CDR1 SGHTS and CDR2 YDEGEE. CDR3 loop: CASSLWEGNNSPLHF. The CDR3 nucleotides read TGTGCCAGCAGCTTGTGGGAGGGGAACAATTCACCCCTCCACTTT.

This clone was observed a handful of times. The V call is TRBV5-8, the J call TRBJ1-1; tentative D call: TRBD1 (6 bases). Germline V gives CDR1 SGHTS, CDR2 YDEGEE. Trimming shortened V by 0 bases and J by 2 bases, and 14 bases separated the two germline ends. The CDR3 has 16 residues. The CDR3 DNA is TGTGCCAGCAGCTTGGCGGGAGGACAGACCAACACTGAAGCTTTCTTT. Protein sequence: CASSLAGGQTNTEAFF. The full variable domain, with the rest looked up from reference TRBV5-8 and TRBJ1-1, is EAGVTQSPTHLIKTRGQQATLRCSPISGHTSVYWYQQALGLGLQFLLWYDEGEERNRGNFPPRFSGRQFPNYSSELNVNALELEDSALYLCASSLAGGQTNTEAFFGQGTRLTVV.

This chain connects TRBV12-5 to TRBJ1-2, with 7 bases fitting TRBD1. The CDR3 contains 12 residues. The germline V gene has CDR1 LGHNT and CDR2 FRNRAP. V was clipped by 5 bases and J by 8 bases; unmatched bases: 5. The CDR3 DNA reads TGTGCTAGTGGTCTAGGGGGCCGAGGCTACACCTTC. Encoded protein: CASGLGGRGYTF.